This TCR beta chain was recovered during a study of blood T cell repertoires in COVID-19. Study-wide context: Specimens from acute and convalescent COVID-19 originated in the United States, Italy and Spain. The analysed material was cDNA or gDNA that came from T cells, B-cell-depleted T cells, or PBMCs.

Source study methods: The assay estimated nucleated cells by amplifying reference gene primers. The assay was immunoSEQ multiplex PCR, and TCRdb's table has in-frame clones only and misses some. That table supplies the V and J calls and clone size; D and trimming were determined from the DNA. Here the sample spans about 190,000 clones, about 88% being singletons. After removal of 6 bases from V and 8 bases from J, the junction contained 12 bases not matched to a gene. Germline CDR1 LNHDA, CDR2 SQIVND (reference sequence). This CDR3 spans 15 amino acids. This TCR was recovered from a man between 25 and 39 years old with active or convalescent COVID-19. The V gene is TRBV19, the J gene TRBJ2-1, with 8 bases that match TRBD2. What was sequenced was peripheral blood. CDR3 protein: CASSYMSGRLDEQFF. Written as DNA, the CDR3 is TGTGCCAGTAGCTATATGAGCGGGAGACTCGATGAGCAGTTCTTC.